These 25 T cell receptor beta chains were all obtained from the same sample, sequenced in a study of cytomegalovirus exposure and HLA in healthy donors. Method: immunoSEQ multiplex PCR; TCRdb's copy keeps in-frame clones and lacks some. The data contain 120,000 or so clones, 89% of them singletons. Sample: PBMCs. These receptor sequences come from a woman aged 18-30 years in good health and CMV-seronegative.

J is TRBJ2-3 and V is TRBV12-2; the DNA was not used to check the table's D call, TRBD2. TRBV12-2 is a documented pseudogene. CDR3 size: 18 residues. CDR3 protein: CASRQGGASGSIADTQYF. The CDR3 coding sequence is TGTGCAAGTCGCCAAGGGGGGGCTAGCGGGAGTATAGCGGATACGCAGTATTTT.

The rearrangement uses TRBV7-2 and TRBJ2-1; TRBD2 agrees at 7 bases. This CDR3 is 17 amino acids long. With 1 base clipped from V and 10 bases from J, the junction kept 16 bases outside the gene matches. The germline gives CDR1 SGHTA, CDR2 FQGNSA. CDR3 loop: CASSLVVRLAAPGEQFF. DNA of the CDR3: TGTGCCAGCAGCTTAGTAGTTAGGCTAGCGGCACCAGGAGAGCAGTTCTTC.

V and J are TRBV6-6 and TRBJ1-5, with a tentative D call TRBD1 (5 bases). Looked up from germline, CDR1 is MNHNY and CDR2 is SVGAGI (reference sequence). The CDR3 consists of 15 residues. Trimming took off 4 bases at V and 0 bases at J, with 10 bases between the two ends. The CDR3 loop is CASSSRQYSNQPQHF. The CDR3 nucleotides are TGTGCCAGCAGTTCTCGACAGTATAGCAATCAGCCCCAGCATTTT.

The chain carries TRBV7-2 and TRBJ2-1, with D unresolved. There are 14 residues in the CDR3. V dropped 0 bases and J dropped 9 bases, with 12 bases sitting between them. In germline, CDR1 is SGHTA, CDR2 FQGNSA. The CDR3 DNA reads TGTGCCAGCAGCTTAGCCCAGCGTTTGACTGAGCAGTTCTTC. It yields the protein CASSLAQRLTEQFF. Full variable domain (rest looked up from reference TRBV7-2 and TRBJ2-1): GAGVSQSPSNKVTEKGKDVELRCDPISGHTALYWYRQSLGQGLEFLIYFQGNSAPDKSGLPSDRFSAERTGGSVSTLTIQRTQQEDSAVYLCASSLAQRLTEQFFGPGTRLTVL.

The J gene is TRBJ1-2, the V gene TRBV11-2; no clear D. The CDR3 consists of 12 residues. V lost 9 bases and J lost 3, with 11 bases in between. Germline V lookup: CDR1 SGHAT, CDR2 FQNNGV. CDR3 nucleotide sequence: TGTGCCAGAACGGGTAAGGACTATGGCTACACCTTC. Its protein product is CARTGKDYGYTF.

J is TRBJ1-1 and V is TRBV7-9; 7 bases align to TRBD1. The CDR3 extends over 14 amino acids. Trimming cost V 5 bases and J 4 bases; bases outside gene matches: 7. Germline CDR1 SEHNR, CDR2 FQNEAQ (reference sequence). CDR3 DNA: TGTGCCAGCAGCAATAACAGGGGAGCCACTGAAGCTTTCTTT. Residues: CASSNNRGATEAFF. The full variable domain, rest sourced from reference TRBV7-9 and TRBJ1-1, is DTGVSQNPRHKITKRGQNVTFRCDPISEHNRLYWYRQTLGQGPEFLTYFQNEAQLEKSRLLSDRFSAERPKGSFSTLEIQRTEQGDSAMYLCASSNNRGATEAFFGQGTRLTVV.

This chain links TRBV6-1 with TRBJ1-3; 10 nucleotides align to TRBD1. The CDR3 runs 15 residues. J gave up 0 bases and V 6 bases, and 2 bases lay outside the gene matches. Germline CDR1 is MNHNS and CDR2 is SASEGT. The CDR3 loop is CASRDRGSSGNTIYF. Here the CDR3 DNA reads TGTGCCAGCAGGGACAGGGGGTCCTCTGGAAACACCATATATTTT.

The rearrangement joins TRBV5-1 to TRBJ1-2; a possible D gene is TRBD1 (5 bases). Germline V gene data show CDR1 as SGHRS and CDR2 as YFSETQ. CDR3 length: 14 residues. Trimming left V 4 bases short and J 3 bases short, with 13 bases between. CDR3 loop: CASSTPGGDYGYTF. The CDR3 bases are TGCGCCAGCAGCACCCCCGGGGGGGACTATGGCTACACCTTC.

This clone was observed a handful of times. The chain uses TRBV2 and TRBJ2-5; 8 nucleotides align to TRBD1. Germline lookup yields CDR1 SNHLY and CDR2 FYNNEI. With V trimmed by 4 bases and J by 3 bases, 4 bases remained unmatched. This CDR3 comprises 14 residues. In DNA, the CDR3 is TGTGCCAGCAGTGCCGACAGGGGTAAAGAGACCCAGTACTTC. Its protein product is CASSADRGKETQYF.

The chain is built from TRBV13 and TRBJ2-3; 12 bases map to TRBD2. The V segment lost 5 bases and the J segment 0 bases; nucleotides outside the gene matches: 6. This CDR3 has 17 residues. Germline V gene lookup returns CDR1 PRHDT and CDR2 FYEKMQ (reference sequence). The CDR3 DNA follows: TGTGCCAGCAGCCCACCGGGACTAGCGGGCAGCACAGATACGCAGTATTTT. This codes for CASSPPGLAGSTDTQYF.

This chain joins TRBV11-3 and TRBJ2-5, with a tentative D call TRBD2 (6 bases). The CDR3 extends over 15 amino acids. The V end lost 1 base, the J end lost 0 bases, and 9 bases lay between the germline ends. Germline V gene data show CDR1 as SGHNT and CDR2 as YENEEA. The CDR3 sequence is CASSLGGLYQETQYF. In DNA, the CDR3 is TGTGCCAGCAGCTTAGGGGGACTGTACCAAGAGACCCAGTACTTC.

V usage is TRBV30 and J usage is TRBJ2-1; TRBD2 agrees at 7 bases. The length of the CDR3 is 11 residues. The V gene end was trimmed by 5 bases and the J gene end by 15 bases; junction bases not matched to a gene: 10. The germline V gene encodes CDR1 GTSNPN and CDR2 SVGIG (reference sequence). CDR3: CAWVRREVPFF. CDR3 nucleotide sequence: TGTGCCTGGGTCCGCCGGGAGGTTCCGTTCTTC.

V is TRBV10-3 and J is TRBJ1-5; TRBD1 aligns across 10 bases. V lost 5 bases, J lost 8 bases, and 9 bases stayed unmatched. This CDR3 has 15 residues. Germline-derived CDR1 and CDR2 are ENHRY and SYGVKD. The CDR3 DNA is TGTGCCATCAGTCGGGACAGGGGTGAGTCAGAGCCCCAGCATTTT. Translating it yields CAISRDRGESEPQHF.

The rearrangement uses TRBV6-5 and TRBJ2-5; TRBD1 agrees at 7 bases. This CDR3 comprises 15 residues. CDR1 MNHEY and CDR2 SVGAGI come from the germline V gene. Trimming removed 3 bases from V and 4 bases from J; junction bases left unmatched: 8. In DNA form, the CDR3 reads TGTGCCAGCAGTTATAGGCTGAACAGGGGAGAGACCCAGTACTTC. Residues: CASSYRLNRGETQYF.

The chain recombines TRBV27 with TRBJ2-5, with a tentative D call TRBD1 (5 bases). The CDR3 loop spans 14 amino acids. V was shortened by 5 bases and J by 9 bases, with 19 bases between the two germline ends. Per germline, CDR1 MNHEY and CDR2 SMNVEV (reference sequence). As DNA, the CDR3 is TGTGCCAGCAGTCCTCTTTCGGCAGGGAAAGCCCAGTACTTC. Translation: CASSPLSAGKAQYF.

The chain employs TRBV19 and TRBJ2-1; 12 bases agree with TRBD2. V shed 6 bases, J shed 7 bases, and the junction held 7 bases outside the gene matches. The length of the CDR3 is 15 residues. CDR1 is LNHDA, CDR2 SQIVND, per germline (reference sequence). The CDR3: CASRELAGGENEQFF. DNA of the CDR3: TGTGCCAGTAGAGAGCTAGCGGGAGGGGAAAATGAGCAGTTCTTC.

The chain carries TRBV11-3 and TRBJ2-1; TRBD2 aligns across 10 bases. Germline CDR1 reads SGHNT; CDR2 reads YENEEA. The length of the CDR3 is 16 residues. V was clipped by 2 bases and J by 8 bases; unmatched bases: 9. The DNA for the CDR3 is TGTGCCAGCAGCTTACTTGCTAGCGGGAGTATGGATGAGCAGTTCTTC. The encoded protein is CASSLLASGSMDEQFF.

The chain recombines TRBV5-1 with TRBJ2-1, with TRBD1 identical over 7 bases. Germline V gene data show CDR1 as SGHRS and CDR2 as YFSETQ. This CDR3 is 14 amino acids long. With V trimmed by 3 bases and J by 10 bases, 10 bases remained unmatched. DNA of the CDR3: TGCGCCAGCAGCTCCCGATCTCAGGGACAGGAGCAGTTCTTC. Protein: CASSSRSQGQEQFF.

The chain employs TRBV18 and TRBJ1-2; 7 bases fit TRBD1. V gave up 3 bases and J gave up 7 bases; unmatched junction bases: 5. There are 13 residues in the CDR3. The germline V gene has CDR1 KGHSH and CDR2 LQKENI. CDR3 nucleotide sequence: TGTGCCAGCTCACCCGACAGGGCCTCTGGCTACACCTTC. The encoded protein is CASSPDRASGYTF.

V gene TRBV4-1 combines with J gene TRBJ1-2; TRBD1 agrees at 7 bases. V shed 0 bases and J 0 bases; nucleotides not matched to a gene: 1. CDR1 and CDR2 (germline): MGHRA, YSYEKL. The CDR3 has 15 amino acids. The CDR3 reads CASSQETGTNYGYTF. CDR3 in DNA: TGCGCCAGCAGCCAAGAGACAGGGACTAACTATGGCTACACCTTC.

The V and J genes are TRBV9 and TRBJ2-1; TRBD2 matches 8 bases. With 5 bases clipped from V and 7 bases from J, the junction kept 14 bases outside the gene matches. Germline lookup yields CDR1 SGDLS and CDR2 YYNGEE. This CDR3 is 16 amino acids long. The CDR3 spells CASRPSGSGSGNEQFF. The CDR3 DNA reads TGTGCCAGCAGACCTAGCGGGTCTGGGTCGGGGAATGAGCAGTTCTTC.

The rearrangement links TRBV10-3 to TRBJ2-3, with 12 bases identical to TRBD2. Germline assignment: CDR1 ENHRY and CDR2 SYGVKD. Trimming cost V 6 bases and J 1 base; bases outside gene matches: 2. The CDR3 is made up of 15 amino acids. In DNA, the CDR3 is TGTGCCATCAGGGGGACTAGCGGGCGCACAGATACGCAGTATTTT. It yields the protein CAIRGTSGRTDTQYF.

This clone has just one count. The rearrangement uses TRBV5-1 and TRBJ2-2; 7 bases are a match to TRBD2. Germline loops: CDR1 SGHRS, CDR2 YFSETQ. The V and J ends lost 1 base and 4 bases, in that order; junction bases with no gene match: 7. This CDR3 has 16 amino acids. The CDR3 protein is CASSLYGGGPTGELFF. CDR3 nucleotides: TGCGCCAGCAGCTTGTATGGGGGAGGGCCCACCGGGGAGCTGTTTTTT.

The chain combines TRBV4-1 with TRBJ2-1, with D perhaps matching TRBD2 (5 bases). V lost 3 bases to trimming and J lost 8 bases, with 17 bases between them. The CDR3 has 15 amino acids. Looked up from germline, CDR1 is MGHRA and CDR2 is YSYEKL. The CDR3: CASSQYLRGLDEQFF. The CDR3 nucleotides read TGCGCCAGCAGCCAGTACCTTAGAGGGTTGGATGAGCAGTTCTTC.

The chain combines TRBV29-1 with TRBJ2-2; tentative D call: TRBD2 (5 bases). Trimming removed 4 bases from V and 7 bases from J, with 7 bases in between. In germline, CDR1 is SQVTM, CDR2 ANQGSEA. The CDR3 runs to 11 residues. CDR3 region: CSVARDGELFF. As DNA, the CDR3 is TGCAGCGTTGCACGGGACGGGGAGCTGTTTTTT.